The 30 T cell receptor beta chains presented below share a single source sample, sequenced in a study of T cell changes during pregnancy in multiple sclerosis. Assay: immunoSEQ multiplex PCR; the TCRdb copy retains only in-frame clones and omits some. The sample contains 50,000 to 70,000 clones, about 91% of which appear only once. Sequencing used CD8+ T cells from peripheral blood mononuclear cells, obtained before pregnancy. The source of these receptors is a female donor with multiple sclerosis, enrolled in a pregnancy study.

The chain joins TRBV15 to TRBJ1-4, with D possibly matching TRBD1 (5 bases). The CDR3 spans 17 residues. The V end was cut by 0 bases, the J end by 0 bases, with 11 bases between. Looked up from germline, CDR1 is LNHNV and CDR2 is YYDKDF (reference sequence). This chain's CDR3 is CATSRDLTVATNEKLFF. CDR3 sequence (DNA): TGTGCCACCAGCAGAGATCTGACAGTTGCAACTAATGAAAAACTGTTTTTT.

This chain uses TRBV10-2 with TRBJ1-3; D ambiguous. Germline CDR1 is WSHSY and CDR2 is SAAADI. V lost 3 bases, J lost 4 bases, and 13 bases lay in between. The CDR3 has 15 residues. The CDR3 DNA follows: TGCGCCAGCAGTGATTTTTGGCAGTTAGGAAACACCATATATTTT. The encoded protein is CASSDFWQLGNTIYF.

This clone is a singleton in its sample. V gene TRBV19 combines with J gene TRBJ1-5; TRBD1 matches 7 bases. The germline CDR1 and CDR2 sequences are LNHDA and SQIVND (reference sequence). V was pared by 7 bases and J by 4 bases, with 7 bases of the junction left unmatched. The length of the CDR3 is 14 residues. The CDR3 sequence is CASTDRAVNQPQHF. The CDR3 DNA reads as TGTGCCAGTACTGACAGGGCCGTTAATCAGCCCCAGCATTTT.

V and J are TRBV4-1 and TRBJ1-5; possible D gene TRBD1, 5 bases. This CDR3 spans 15 amino acids. V was trimmed by 0 bases and J by 0 bases, leaving 6 bases between them. Germline V lookup: CDR1 MGHRA, CDR2 YSYEKL. In nucleotides, the CDR3 is TGCGCCAGCAGCCAAGAAGGGGTTAGCAATCAGCCCCAGCATTTT. Its translation is CASSQEGVSNQPQHF.

Only one count was recorded for this clone. This chain joins TRBV11-2 and TRBJ2-7, with D possibly TRBD1 on 7 matching bases. Trimming left V 5 bases short and J 2 bases short, with 13 bases between. The CDR3 totals 14 residues. Per the germline V gene, CDR1 is SGHAT and CDR2 is FQNNGV. The CDR3 sequence is CASSEEGQTYEQYF. DNA for the CDR3: TGTGCCAGCAGCGAGGAGGGACAGACCTACGAGCAGTACTTC. The variable domain in full, completed from reference TRBV11-2 and TRBJ2-7, reads EAGVAQSPRYKIIEKRQSVAFWCNPISGHATLYWYQQILGQGPKLLIQFQNNGVVDDSQLPKDRFSAERLKGVDSTLKIQPAKLEDSAVYLCASSEEGQTYEQYFGPGTRLTVT.

This chain joins TRBV30 and TRBJ1-2, with D unclear. Trimming removed 3 bases from V and 4 bases from J, with 6 bases in between. This CDR3 is built from 11 residues. Germline V gene sequence: CDR1 GTSNPN, CDR2 SVGIG (reference sequence). The CDR3: CAWREAYGYTF. Here the CDR3 DNA reads TGTGCCTGGAGGGAGGCCTATGGCTACACCTTC.

On this clone itself: This sample includes further DNA sequences coding for the same CDR3. The gene calls are TRBV19 and TRBJ2-7, with 8 bases matching TRBD1. The V segment lost 5 bases and the J segment 0 bases; nucleotides outside the gene matches: 3. There are 14 residues in the CDR3. Germline loops: CDR1 LNHDA, CDR2 SQIVND (reference sequence). The CDR3 protein is CASSRTGSSYEQYF. Here the CDR3 DNA reads TGTGCCAGTAGTCGGACAGGGTCCTCCTACGAGCAGTACTTC.

The CDR3: CASRMESLAKNIQYF. Here the CDR3 DNA reads TGTGCCAGCAGGATGGAGTCACTTGCCAAAAACATTCAGTACTTC. The V and J genes are TRBV2 and TRBJ2-4, with no clear D. There are 15 residues in the CDR3. V lost 6 bases and J lost 1, with 13 bases in between. CDR1 and CDR2 from the germline V gene are SNHLY and FYNNEI.

The genes are TRBV29-1 and TRBJ2-7; 8 bases agree with TRBD1. Trimming removed 6 bases from V and 4 bases from J; junction bases left unmatched: 5. Looked up from germline, CDR1 is SQVTM and CDR2 is ANQGSEA. The CDR3 extends over 12 amino acids. CDR3 protein: CSVWGQEYEQYF. CDR3 in DNA: TGCAGCGTATGGGGACAGGAGTACGAGCAGTACTTC.

CDR3 sequence: CASSSQGYKLFF. The CDR3 DNA reads as TGTGCCAGCAGTTCCCAGGGTTATAAACTGTTTTTT. This sequence joins TRBV6-5 and TRBJ1-4, with D possibly being TRBD1 (5 bases). Per germline, CDR1 MNHEY and CDR2 SVGAGI. CDR3 length equals 12 residues. V was clipped by 4 bases and J by 11 bases, with 11 bases between them.

This clone has just one count. The chain recombines TRBV18 with TRBJ2-1; 8 positions agree with TRBD1. The V segment lost 3 bases and the J segment 8 bases; nucleotides outside the gene matches: 9. Per the germline V gene, CDR1 is KGHSH and CDR2 is LQKENI. The CDR3 has 15 residues. The CDR3 is CASSPADRGFHEQFF. The CDR3 DNA follows: TGTGCCAGCTCACCTGCTGACAGGGGTTTCCATGAGCAGTTCTTC.

The chain carries TRBV9 and TRBJ2-7; 8 bases match TRBD1. J was trimmed by 7 bases and V by 3 bases; bases with no gene match: 12. Germline lookup yields CDR1 SGDLS and CDR2 YYNGEE. This CDR3 is built from 15 residues. The CDR3 reads CASSASTGALGEQYF. In nucleotides, the CDR3 is TGTGCCAGCAGCGCGTCGACAGGGGCTTTAGGGGAGCAGTACTTC.

This rearrangement joins TRBV4-1 to TRBJ2-7; D may be TRBD2 (6 bases). Germline CDR1 and CDR2: MGHRA and YSYEKL. CDR3 length: 13 amino acids. Trimming stripped 1 base from V and 6 bases from J, with 10 bases between. CDR3 bases: TGCGCCAGCAGCCAAGTGGGGGGAGGCGAGCAGTACTTC. Translation: CASSQVGGGEQYF.

The chain combines TRBV28 with TRBJ2-7; 9 nucleotides agree with TRBD1. V shed 6 bases, J shed 4 bases, and the junction held 7 bases outside the gene matches. The CDR3 spans 14 residues. Per germline, CDR1 MDHEN and CDR2 SYDVKM. The CDR3 loop reads CASSSRTGEYEQYF. The CDR3 region has the DNA TGTGCCAGCAGCTCCAGGACAGGGGAATACGAGCAGTACTTC.

The chain uses TRBV9 and TRBJ2-2, with 9 positions matching TRBD1. This CDR3 is built from 14 residues. V shed 4 bases and J 7 bases; nucleotides not matched to a gene: 5. Germline V gene data show CDR1 as SGDLS and CDR2 as YYNGEE. In nucleotides, the CDR3 is TGTGCCAGCAGCTTCGGGACAGGGAACGGGGAGCTGTTTTTT. Translating it yields CASSFGTGNGELFF.

The chain recombines TRBV6-1 with TRBJ1-1; possible D gene TRBD1, 5 bases. The CDR3 has 14 amino acids. Germline CDR1 is MNHNS and CDR2 is SASEGT. The ends were cut back, 3 bases at V and 6 bases at J, with 14 bases in the middle. The CDR3 DNA reads TGTGCCAGCAGTGAGCAGGGCGCTTTTTCTGAAGCTTTCTTT. Its protein product is CASSEQGAFSEAFF.

This chain uses TRBV6-1 with TRBJ2-4, with 7 positions matching TRBD2. CDR3 size: 18 residues. Trimming took 1 base from V and 0 from J; bases not matched to a gene: 9. Germline values: CDR1 MNHNS, CDR2 SASEGT. The DNA of the CDR3 is TGTGCCAGCAGTGAAGTGGTTCGGGACTACTTAGCCAAAAACATTCAGTACTTC. As protein: CASSEVVRDYLAKNIQYF.

The chain has TRBV15 and TRBJ2-1; the D gene is possibly TRBD1 (7 bases). The CDR3 contains 17 residues. V was clipped by 3 bases and J by 8 bases, with 23 bases between them. From germline, CDR1 is LNHNV and CDR2 YYDKDF (reference sequence). CDR3 loop: CATSRDWATGRPHEQFF. The CDR3 DNA reads as TGTGCCACCAGCAGGGACTGGGCGACAGGGAGGCCCCATGAGCAGTTCTTC.

The chain employs TRBV18 and TRBJ2-4; tentative D call: TRBD1 (6 bases). The CDR3 runs to 15 residues. The V and J ends lost 3 bases and 4 bases respectively, with 13 bases between them. The germline CDR1 and CDR2 sequences are KGHSH and LQKENI. CDR3 loop: CASSPLMDSKNIQYF. The DNA for the CDR3 is TGTGCCAGCTCACCTCTTATGGACAGTAAAAACATTCAGTACTTC.

Concerning this clone itself: Germline and junction disagree at one end, which may indicate a read error. The CDR3 coding sequence is TGTGCCAGCAGTGAAACGGTCTTC. Its protein is CASSETVF. The V gene is TRBV25-1, the J gene TRBJ2-1; no clear D. CDR3 size: 8 residues. Germline assignment: CDR1 MGHDK and CDR2 SYGVNS. Combining the CDR3 with reference TRBV25-1 and TRBJ2-1 gives the whole variable domain EADIYQTPRYLVIGTGKKITLECSQTMGHDKMYWYQQDPGMELHLIHYSYGVNSTEKGDLSSESTVSRIRTEHFPLTLESARPSHTSQYLCASSETVFGPGTRLTVL.

This clone was detected only once. The chain links TRBV4-1 to TRBJ2-3; 10 bases align to TRBD1. The length of the CDR3 is 17 residues. V lost 3 bases and J lost 4; bases outside the gene matches: 10. Germline lookup yields CDR1 MGHRA and CDR2 YSYEKL. Written as DNA, the CDR3 is TGCGCCAGCAGCCACGCGACCGGGACAGGGGAGTCAGATACGCAGTATTTT. Translated, it gives CASSHATGTGESDTQYF.

The rearrangement joins TRBV27 to TRBJ2-2; TRBD2 is a possible D gene (7 bases). V lost 0 bases, J lost 6 bases, and 20 bases lay in between. In germline, CDR1 is MNHEY, CDR2 SMNVEV (reference sequence). The CDR3 spans 18 residues. The CDR3 DNA reads as TGTGCCAGCAGTTTATCGTCCTTACTAGGGGGGGCCCCCGGGGAGCTGTTTTTT. Translating it yields CASSLSSLLGGAPGELFF.

The V gene is TRBV10-2, the J gene TRBJ1-4; TRBD1 agrees at 7 bases. This CDR3 is built from 14 residues. Trimming took 7 bases from V and 11 from J; bases not matched to a gene: 13. CDR1 is WSHSY, CDR2 SAAADI, per germline. For the CDR3, the DNA is TGCGCCAGCAACGCAGGGGGGCCCGAAGGGAAACTGTTTTTT. Translated, it gives CASNAGGPEGKLFF.

The chain joins TRBV9 to TRBJ1-3, with D possibly being TRBD1 (6 bases). This CDR3 comprises 16 residues. V dropped 5 bases and J dropped 0 bases, with 15 bases sitting between them. The germline V gene has CDR1 SGDLS and CDR2 YYNGEE. CDR3: CASSNRGGSSGNTIYF. In nucleotides, the CDR3 is TGTGCCAGCAGTAACAGAGGGGGTTCCTCTGGAAACACCATATATTTT.

The rearrangement links TRBV9 to TRBJ1-3; possible D gene TRBD1, 6 bases. This CDR3 has 16 residues. V shed 3 bases and J shed 0 bases, with 13 bases lying between them. Germline lookup yields CDR1 SGDLS and CDR2 YYNGEE. CDR3 in amino acids: CASSGNLDSSGNTIYF. In DNA form, the CDR3 reads TGTGCCAGCAGCGGGAACCTGGACAGCTCTGGAAACACCATATATTTT.

To note about this clone: One junction end disagrees with the germline gene, perhaps due to a read error. This chain uses TRBV7-7 with TRBJ2-7, with D possibly TRBD1 on 5 matching bases. This CDR3 contains 15 residues. Germline-derived CDR1 and CDR2 are SSHAT and FNYEAQ (reference sequence). The CDR3 region is CASSPGPRQRGEQYF. The CDR3 DNA sequence: TGTGCTAGCAGCCCAGGCCCCAGGCAAAGGGGCGAGCAGTACTTC.

As for this clone: Other DNA sequences of this sample code for an identical CDR3. V gene TRBV19 combines with J gene TRBJ2-7, with 7 bases fitting TRBD1. Germline CDR1 reads LNHDA; CDR2 reads SQIVND (reference sequence). This CDR3 has 13 amino acids. V lost 5 bases and J lost 2; bases outside the gene matches: 3. The CDR3 nucleotides are TGTGCCAGTAGTCAAAGGGGGCCCTACGAGCAGTACTTC. This codes for CASSQRGPYEQYF.

The chain recombines TRBV9 with TRBJ1-4; 9 bases agree with TRBD1. V was pared by 5 bases and J by 4 bases, with 6 bases of the junction left unmatched. The length of the CDR3 is 15 residues. The germline V gene has CDR1 SGDLS and CDR2 YYNGEE. Written as DNA, the CDR3 is TGTGCCAGCAGAGCCGGGACAGGGCGTAATGAAAAACTGTTTTTT. This translates into CASRAGTGRNEKLFF.

The V call is TRBV6-5, the J call TRBJ2-3, with D maybe TRBD2 (6 bases). The CDR3 covers 13 residues. Germline values: CDR1 MNHEY, CDR2 SVGAGI. Trimming pared 8 bases from V and 2 bases from J, leaving 11 bases between. For the CDR3, the DNA is TGTGCCAGCCTTGGGAGGCACACAGATACGCAGTATTTT. Translation: CASLGRHTDTQYF.

V is TRBV30 and J is TRBJ2-3; a weak D match, TRBD2 (6 bases). Trimming removed 0 bases at V and 0 bases at J, with 10 bases between. The germline gives CDR1 GTSNPN, CDR2 SVGIG (reference sequence). The CDR3 contains 15 residues. For the CDR3, the DNA is TGTGCCTGGAGTGTCTTCGGGGGAAGCACAGATACGCAGTATTTT. Translation: CAWSVFGGSTDTQYF.